Here is one T cell receptor beta chain with its context. Its antigen is not identified. These data are taken from a study of T-cell memory formation after mild COVID-19. About the study: TCR clusters were largely donor specific.

TCRdb independently ran MiXCR on the 5' RACE reads; one entry per CDR3 protein. Among 150,000 or so distinct CDR3 sequences listed, about 14% were seen once. Overall study results and limits: CD4+ contracting clones lay mainly in CM and EM, CD8+ ones in EMRA.

The CDR3 is made up of 15 amino acids. The junction had 2 bases not matched to a gene; V was cut back by 4 bases and J by 3 bases. Germline loops: CDR1 LGHDT, CDR2 YNNKEL (reference sequence). The rearrangement links TRBV3-1 to TRBJ2-3, with TRBD2 matching 12 bases. The TCR originated in an adult woman who had mild COVID-19 (a few samples of this study predate the infection). Cell type and time point are not known. The sequencing input was PBMCs or a T cell subset sorted from them (not recorded which). CDR3 DNA sequence: TGTGCCAGCAGCCCCACTAGCGGGGGGACAGATACGCAGTATTTT. This translates into CASSPTSGGTDTQYF.